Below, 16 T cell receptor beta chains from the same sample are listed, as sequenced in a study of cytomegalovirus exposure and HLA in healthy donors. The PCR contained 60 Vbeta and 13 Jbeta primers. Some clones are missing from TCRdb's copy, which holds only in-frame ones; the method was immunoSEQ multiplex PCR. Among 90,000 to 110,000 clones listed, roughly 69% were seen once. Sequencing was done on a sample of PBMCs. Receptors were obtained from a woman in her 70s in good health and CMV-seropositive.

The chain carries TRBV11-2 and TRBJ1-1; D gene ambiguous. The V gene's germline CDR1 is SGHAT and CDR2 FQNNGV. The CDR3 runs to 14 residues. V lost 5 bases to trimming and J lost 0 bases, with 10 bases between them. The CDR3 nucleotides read TGTGCCAGCAGCCAGCCGGGGTTGAACACTGAAGCTTTCTTT. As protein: CASSQPGLNTEAFF. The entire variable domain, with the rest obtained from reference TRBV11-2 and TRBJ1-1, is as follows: EAGVAQSPRYKIIEKRQSVAFWCNPISGHATLYWYQQILGQGPKLLIQFQNNGVVDDSQLPKDRFSAERLKGVDSTLKIQPAKLEDSAVYLCASSQPGLNTEAFFGQGTRLTVV.

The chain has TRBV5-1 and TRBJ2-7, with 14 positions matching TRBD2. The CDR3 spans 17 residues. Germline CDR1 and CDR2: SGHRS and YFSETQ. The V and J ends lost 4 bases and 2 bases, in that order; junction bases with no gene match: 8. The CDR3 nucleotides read TGCGCCAGCAGCCCACGGACTAGCGGGGGGTCCACCTACGAGCAGTACTTC. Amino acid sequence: CASSPRTSGGSTYEQYF.

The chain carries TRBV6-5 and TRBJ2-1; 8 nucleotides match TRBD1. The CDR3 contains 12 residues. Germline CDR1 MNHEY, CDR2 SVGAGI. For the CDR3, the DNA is TGTGCATTCGGACAGGGTTCCCATGAGCAGTTCTTC. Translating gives CAFGQGSHEQFF.

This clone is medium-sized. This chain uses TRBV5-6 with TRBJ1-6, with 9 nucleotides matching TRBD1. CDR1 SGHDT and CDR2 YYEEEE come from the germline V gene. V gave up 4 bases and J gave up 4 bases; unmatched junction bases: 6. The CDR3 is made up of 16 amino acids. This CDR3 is CASSTTGGSYNSPLHF. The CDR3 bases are TGTGCCAGCAGCACTACAGGGGGCAGTTATAATTCACCCCTCCACTTT.

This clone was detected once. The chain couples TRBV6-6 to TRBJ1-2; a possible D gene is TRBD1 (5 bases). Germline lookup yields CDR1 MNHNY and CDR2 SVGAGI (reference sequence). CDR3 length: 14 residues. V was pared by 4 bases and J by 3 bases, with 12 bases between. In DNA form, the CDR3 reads TGTGCCAGCAGTTCCCCGAAGACAGACTATGGCTACACCTTC. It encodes CASSSPKTDYGYTF.

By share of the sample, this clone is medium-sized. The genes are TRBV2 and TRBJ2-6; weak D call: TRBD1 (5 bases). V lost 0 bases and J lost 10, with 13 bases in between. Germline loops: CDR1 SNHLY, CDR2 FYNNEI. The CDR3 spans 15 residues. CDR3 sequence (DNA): TGTGCCAGCAGTGAAGCGCTTGGGGCTAGGAACGTCCTGACTTTC. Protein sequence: CASSEALGARNVLTF.

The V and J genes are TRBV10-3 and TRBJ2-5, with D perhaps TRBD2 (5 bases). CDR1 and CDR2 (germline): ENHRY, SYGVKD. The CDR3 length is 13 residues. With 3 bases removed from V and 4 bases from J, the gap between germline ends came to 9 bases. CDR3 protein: CAISDSSRETQYF. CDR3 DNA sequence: TGTGCCATCAGTGACTCTAGCCGAGAGACCCAGTACTTC.

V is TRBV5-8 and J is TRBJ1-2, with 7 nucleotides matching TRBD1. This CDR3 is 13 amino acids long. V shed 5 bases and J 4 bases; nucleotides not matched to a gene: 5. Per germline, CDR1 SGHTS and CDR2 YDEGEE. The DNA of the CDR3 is TGTGCCAGCAGATTGACAGGGATCTATGGCTACACCTTC. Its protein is CASRLTGIYGYTF.

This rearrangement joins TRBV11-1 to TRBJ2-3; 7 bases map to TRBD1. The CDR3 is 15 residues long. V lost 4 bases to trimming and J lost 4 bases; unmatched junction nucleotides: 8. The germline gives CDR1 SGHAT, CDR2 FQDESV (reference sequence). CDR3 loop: CASSSNRGLADTQYF. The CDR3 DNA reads TGTGCCAGCAGCTCCAACAGGGGTTTAGCAGATACGCAGTATTTT.

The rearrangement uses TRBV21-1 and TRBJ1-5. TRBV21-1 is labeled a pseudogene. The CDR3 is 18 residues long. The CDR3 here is CASSKSGGHNNSNQPQHF. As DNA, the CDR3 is TGTGCCAGCAGCAAATCGGGGGGGCATAATAATAGCAATCAGCCCCAGCATTTT.

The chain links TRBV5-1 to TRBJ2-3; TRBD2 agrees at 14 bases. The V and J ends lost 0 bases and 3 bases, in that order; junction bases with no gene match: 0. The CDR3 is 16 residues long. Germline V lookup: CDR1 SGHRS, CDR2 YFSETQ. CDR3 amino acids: CASSLGTSGGTDTQYF. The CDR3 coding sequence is TGCGCCAGCAGCTTGGGGACTAGCGGGGGGACAGATACGCAGTATTTT.

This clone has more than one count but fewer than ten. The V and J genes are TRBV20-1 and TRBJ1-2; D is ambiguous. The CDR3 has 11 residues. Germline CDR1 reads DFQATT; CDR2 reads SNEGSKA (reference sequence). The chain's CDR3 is CSSPIAHGYTF. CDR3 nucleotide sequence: TGCAGCTCCCCCATAGCGCATGGCTACACCTTC.

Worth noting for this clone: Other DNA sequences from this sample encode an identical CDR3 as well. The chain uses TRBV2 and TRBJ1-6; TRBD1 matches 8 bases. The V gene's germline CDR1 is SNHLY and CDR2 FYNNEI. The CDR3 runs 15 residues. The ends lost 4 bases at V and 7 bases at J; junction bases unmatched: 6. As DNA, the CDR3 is TGTGCCAGCAGTGGGACAGGGTATCTGAATTCACCCCTCCACTTT. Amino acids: CASSGTGYLNSPLHF. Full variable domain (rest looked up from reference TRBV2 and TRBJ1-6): EPEVTQTPSHQVTQMGQEVILRCVPISNHLYFYWYRQILGQKVEFLVSFYNNEISEKSEIFDDQFSVERPDGSNFTLKIRSTKLEDSAMYFCASSGTGYLNSPLHFGNGTRLTVT.

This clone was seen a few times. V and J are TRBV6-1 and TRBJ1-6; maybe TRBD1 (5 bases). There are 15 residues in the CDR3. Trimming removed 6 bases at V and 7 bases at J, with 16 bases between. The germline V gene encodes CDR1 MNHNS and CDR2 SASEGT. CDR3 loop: CASRRGQDPNSPLHF. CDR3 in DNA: TGTGCCAGCAGACGAGGACAAGACCCCAATTCACCCCTCCACTTT.

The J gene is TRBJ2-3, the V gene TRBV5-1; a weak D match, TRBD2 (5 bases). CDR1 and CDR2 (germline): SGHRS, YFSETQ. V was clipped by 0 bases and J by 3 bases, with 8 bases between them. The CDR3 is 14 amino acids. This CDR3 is CASSLVRTTDTQYF. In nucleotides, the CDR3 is TGCGCCAGCAGCTTGGTTCGGACTACAGATACGCAGTATTTT.

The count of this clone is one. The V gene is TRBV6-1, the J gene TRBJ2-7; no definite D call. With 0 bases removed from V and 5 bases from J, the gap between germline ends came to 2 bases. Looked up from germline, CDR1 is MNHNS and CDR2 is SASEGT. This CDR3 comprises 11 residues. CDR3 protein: CASSEANEQYF. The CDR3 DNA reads TGTGCCAGCAGTGAAGCCAACGAGCAGTACTTC.